A selection of T cell receptor beta chains follows, all from one sample in a study of blood T cell repertoires in COVID-19. Data came from immunoSEQ multiplex PCR; TCRdb stores just in-frame clones and leaves some out. The data show about 69,000 clones, with 70% to 85% seen just once and more than 10% held by the top ten. The sample comprised peripheral blood. These receptor sequences come from a man between 45 and 60 years old with COVID-19, enrolled during active disease. Each CDR3 is given with its conserved first and last residue. The D gene is left open where the match is weak. The listing skips clone size in some rows; elsewhere it reads once, few, many or a size class.

D	J	V	size	DNA	CDR3
.	TRBJ1-5	TRBV9	.	TGTGCCAGCAGCCTCCATGCCCCAGGGGAGATCAATCAGCCCCAGCATTTT	CASSLHAPGEINQPQHF
.	TRBJ2-7	TRBV5-6	.	TGTGCCAGCAACGTCGGGGTGTCAACCTACGAGCAGTACTTC	CASNVGVSTYEQYF
.	TRBJ2-2	TRBV6-4	.	TGTGCCAGCCCGGTGCTGTTTTTT	CASPVLFF
TRBD1	TRBJ2-2	TRBV5-1	.	TGCGCCAGCAGCACGGAAACCCGGGACAGGGGACCCGGCTGGAACACCGGGGAGCTGTTTTTT	CASSTETRDRGPGWNTGELFF
TRBD1	TRBJ1-5	TRBV5-5	.	TGTGCCAGCAGCTTAGGGACAGGGGGTTGGCAGCCCCAGCATTTT	CASSLGTGGWQPQHF
TRBD1	TRBJ2-7	TRBV7-9	.	TGTGCCAGCAGCTTAGGACAGGGGGCTTTCTACGAGCAGTACTTC	CASSLGQGAFYEQYF
.	TRBJ1-2	TRBV12-3/TRBV12-4	few	TGTGCCAGCAGTTTTTGGACAGACTATGGCTACACCTTC	CASSFWTDYGYTF
TRBD2	TRBJ2-3	TRBV19	.	TGTGCCAGTACGACTAGCGGGAATACGCAGTATTTT	CASTTSGNTQYF
TRBD1	TRBJ2-1	TRBV7-9	.	TGTGCCAGCACCTTTGACAGAGACAGGGGGCGCCCGGGTCGGGCCGGGAATGAGCAGTTCTTC	CASTFDRDRGRPGRAGNEQFF
.	TRBJ2-3	TRBV13	.	TGTGCCAGCAGCTTCGGAGGGGGCAGGGATACGCAGTATTTT	CASSFGGGRDTQYF
TRBD2	TRBJ2-2	TRBV7-3	.	TGTGCCAGCAGCCCAATGGGACTAGCAGACTCGAACACCGGGGAGCTGTTTTTT	CASSPMGLADSNTGELFF
.	TRBJ1-1	TRBV11-3	.	TGTGCCAGCAGCTTAGGCCGGGAGGGGACGGCTGAAGCTTTCTTT	CASSLGREGTAEAFF
TRBD1	TRBJ1-2	TRBV19	.	TGTGCCAGTAGTCCCGGGACAGGTGGCTATGGCTACACCTTC	CASSPGTGGYGYTF
TRBD2	TRBJ2-1	TRBV12-5	once	TGTGCTAGTGGTTTGGTACTGGGCATGCCGGGACTAGCGACATACAATGAGCAGTTCTTC	CASGLVLGMPGLATYNEQFF
.	TRBJ1-2	TRBV6-2/TRBV6-3	.	TGTGCCAGCAGTTTCCCGGGACTGAATTATGGCTACACCTTC	CASSFPGLNYGYTF
TRBD1	TRBJ1-2	TRBV4-1	.	TGCGCCAGCAGCCAGGAGACAGGGTACTATGGCTACACCTTC	CASSQETGYYGYTF
.	TRBJ2-6	TRBV7-3	.	TGTGCCAGCAGCCAGACACCTGGGGCCAACGTCCTGACTTTC	CASSQTPGANVLTF
.	TRBJ2-5	TRBV2	.	TGTGCCAGCAGCCGGGTTATGCCTGAGACCCAGTACTTC	CASSRVMPETQYF
TRBD2	TRBJ2-7	TRBV11-2	.	TGTGCCAGCAGCCCTCTCGGGACTAGCGGGGTTTACGAGCAGTACTTC	CASSPLGTSGVYEQYF
TRBD2	TRBJ2-3	TRBV6-2/TRBV6-3	.	TGTGCCAGCAGTTACGGGACTAGCGGTAGCACAGATACGCAGTATTTT	CASSYGTSGSTDTQYF
TRBD1	TRBJ2-7	TRBV7-3	.	TGTGCCAGCAGCTCCCGGGACAGGGCCTACTACGAGCAGTACTTC	CASSSRDRAYYEQYF
.	TRBJ1-5	TRBV6-2/TRBV6-3	.	TGTGCCAGCAGTTACTTAAGGCGGGGGTATAGCAATCAGCCCCAGCATTTT	CASSYLRRGYSNQPQHF